This T cell receptor (beta chain) was captured by sequencing in a study of radiation and T cells in renal cell carcinoma. The CDR3 spans 15 residues. Germline CDR1 reads SGHNT; CDR2 reads YYREEE (reference sequence). V shed 0 bases, J shed 8 bases, and the junction held 7 bases outside the gene matches. General study results and limits: Top tumor clonotypes rose in blood 2 weeks post-radiation, then contracted. No pretreatment tumor biopsies were available for baseline clonotypes.

This clone was found once. The target antigen is unknown. Clones were sequenced by immunoSEQ multiplex PCR, and TCRdb holds only the in-frame ones, with some missing. This sample has some 120,000 clones, with 70% to 90% found just once. Documented time point: blood 2 weeks post-SBRT. The treatment denotes: 15 Gy SBRT to primary tumor, nephrectomy 4 weeks later. Serial blood draws occurred at baseline and 2 and 4 weeks post-SBRT. The patient's renal cell carcinoma had clear cell pathology. Sequencing was performed on blood, taken from a patient whose treatment included radiotherapy and nephrectomy. The gene calls are TRBV5-4 and TRBJ1-2, with TRBD1 identical over 10 bases. The sequence derives from a woman aged 55 to 70 with renal cell carcinoma. CDR3 region: CASSLDLDRGEGYTF. The CDR3 nucleotides are TGTGCCAGCAGCTTGGATTTGGACAGGGGGGAAGGCTACACCTTC.